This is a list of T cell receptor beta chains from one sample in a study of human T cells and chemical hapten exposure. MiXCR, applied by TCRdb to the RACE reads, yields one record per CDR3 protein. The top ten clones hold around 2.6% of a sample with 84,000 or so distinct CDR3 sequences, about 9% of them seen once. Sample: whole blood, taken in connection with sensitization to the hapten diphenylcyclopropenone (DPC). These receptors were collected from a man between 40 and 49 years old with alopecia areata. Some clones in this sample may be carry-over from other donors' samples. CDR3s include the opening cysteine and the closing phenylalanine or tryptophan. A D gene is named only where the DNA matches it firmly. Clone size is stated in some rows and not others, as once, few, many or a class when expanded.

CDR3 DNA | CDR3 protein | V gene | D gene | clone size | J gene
TGTGCCAGCAGCTCCCGGGACACCGGAAACACCATATATTTT | CASSSRDTGNTIYF | TRBV7-6 | NA | few | TRBJ1-3
TGTGCCACCAGTGATTTGGGTGGCACTGAAGCTTTCTTT | CATSDLGGTEAFF | TRBV24-1 | NA | many | TRBJ1-1
TGTGCCACCAGTTCCGAGGTCGGATACGAGCAGTACTTC | CATSSEVGYEQYF | TRBV24-1 | NA | NA | TRBJ2-7
TGTGCCAGCAGCCCCAGCCGGGGAGAGACCCAGTACTTC | CASSPSRGETQYF | TRBV5-4 | NA | NA | TRBJ2-5
TGTGCCTGGAGTGGACAGGGCGGAGAAAAACTGTTTTTT | CAWSGQGGEKLFF | TRBV30 | TRBD1 | few | TRBJ1-4
TGTGCCAGCAGCCGACAGCTTGGGACAGATACGCAGTATTTT | CASSRQLGTDTQYF | TRBV6-2/TRBV6-3 | NA | once | TRBJ2-3
TGTGCCAGCAGTTATCGGACTAGCAGCAATGAGCAGTTCTTC | CASSYRTSSNEQFF | TRBV6-5 | TRBD2 | few | TRBJ2-1
TGTGCCAGCAGTTTATACGGGAGAGGCACAGATACGCAGTATTTT | CASSLYGRGTDTQYF | TRBV6-2/TRBV6-3 | NA | few | TRBJ2-3
TGTGCCAGCAGCTATCGGGACACCCTCCCGGATACGCAGTATTTT | CASSYRDTLPDTQYF | TRBV7-2 | NA | few | TRBJ2-3
TGTGCCAGCAGCTTAGTACCCCCGGGGAGCACAGATACGCAGTATTTT | CASSLVPPGSTDTQYF | TRBV11-2 | NA | NA | TRBJ2-3
TGTGCCAGCAGTTACATGGCAGGAAGCACAGATACGCAGTATTTT | CASSYMAGSTDTQYF | TRBV6-5 | NA | many | TRBJ2-3
TGTGCCAGCAGTTCGTCAGGGTACTATGGCTACACCTTC | CASSSSGYYGYTF | TRBV27 | NA | NA | TRBJ1-2
TGTGCCAGCAGCCGCGGGCCAAACAATGAGCAGTTCTTC | CASSRGPNNEQFF | TRBV6-2/TRBV6-3 | NA | NA | TRBJ2-1
TGTGCCACCAGTGATAGGGTGGCGGGGAATCAGCCCCAGCATTTT | CATSDRVAGNQPQHF | TRBV24-1 | NA | few | TRBJ1-5
TGTGCCAGCAGTGAAGACGGCAGCTCCTACAATGAGCAGTTCTTC | CASSEDGSSYNEQFF | TRBV6-1 | NA | few | TRBJ2-1
TGCGCCAGCAGCGCGTTGCAAGGGGGGTACGAGCAGTACTTC | CASSALQGGYEQYF | TRBV4-1 | NA | many | TRBJ2-7
TGTGCCGTGGGAAAGGCTAACTATGGCTACACCTTC | CAVGKANYGYTF | TRBV6-2/TRBV6-3 | NA | few | TRBJ1-2
TGCAGTGCCCGACTTCTTTACGAGCAGTACTTC | CSARLLYEQYF | TRBV20-1 | NA | many | TRBJ2-7
TGTGCCAGCTCGAAAGGACAGGGGTGGTGGGAAGATGAAGCTTTCTTT | CASSKGQGWWEDEAFF | TRBV18 | TRBD1 | NA | TRBJ1-1
TGTGCCAGCAGGACCATAGGGGCGCCGTCCTACAATGAGCAGTTCTTC | CASRTIGAPSYNEQFF | TRBV28 | NA | many | TRBJ2-1
TGTGCCAGCAGATTGCGACAGACAGATACGCAGTATTTT | CASRLRQTDTQYF | TRBV7-9 | NA | few | TRBJ2-3
TGTGCCATCAGTGAGTCGATCGAGCAGTACTTC | CAISESIEQYF | TRBV10-3 | NA | NA | TRBJ2-7
TGTGCCACCACCGTAAAAGTCTATGGCTACACCTTC | CATTVKVYGYTF | TRBV28 | NA | many | TRBJ1-2
TGTGCCAGCAGCTTAAATGTCATGCGCACTGAAGCTTTCTTT | CASSLNVMRTEAFF | TRBV11-3 | NA | NA | TRBJ1-1
TGTGCCAGCAGTCCTAGCGGGAGAAGATACGAGCAGTACTTC | CASSPSGRRYEQYF | TRBV28 | TRBD2 | many | TRBJ2-7
TGTGCCAGCAGCCAGCGGGAGACAGATACGCAGTATTTT | CASSQRETDTQYF | TRBV11-1 | TRBD2 | few | TRBJ2-3
TGTGCCAGCAGCTCGACAGGCACAGATACGCAGTATTTT | CASSSTGTDTQYF | TRBV7-2 | NA | few | TRBJ2-3
TGTGCCAGCAGCTTAGCATTTCAAAGTTCCAGCTCCTACAATGAGCAGTTCTTC | CASSLAFQSSSSYNEQFF | TRBV7-9 | NA | NA | TRBJ2-1
TGTGCCAGCAGCTTGGCGGGGAGCACCTACGAGCAGTACTTC | CASSLAGSTYEQYF | TRBV5-4 | NA | NA | TRBJ2-7
TGCAGCGTTGAGGTGACAGGGGGCACTGAAGCTTTCTTT | CSVEVTGGTEAFF | TRBV29-1 | TRBD1 | many | TRBJ1-1
TGTGCCAGCAGCCTAATACCTGGGACTAGCGGCTTCGGAGGTCCCACAGATACGCAGTATTTT | CASSLIPGTSGFGGPTDTQYF | TRBV11-2 | TRBD2 | few | TRBJ2-3
TGTGCCAACAGGAAAAGCGGCGACACCGGGGAGCTGTTTTTT | CANRKSGDTGELFF | TRBV12-3/TRBV12-4 | NA | many | TRBJ2-2
TGTGCCAGCAGCTTAGGGGGGTCCGTCAATCAGCCCCAGCATTTT | CASSLGGSVNQPQHF | TRBV7-9 | NA | many | TRBJ1-5
TGTGCCAGCAGTGAGGGACAGCCGACCTACGAGCAGTACTTC | CASSEGQPTYEQYF | TRBV28 | TRBD1 | few | TRBJ2-7
TGTGCCAGCAGTTCACCCGGACAGGGTGGAAACACTGAAGCTTTCTTT | CASSSPGQGGNTEAFF | TRBV28 | TRBD1 | many | TRBJ1-1
TGTGCCAGCAGTTACATAGGCCTTAGAGGCGAGCAGTACTTC | CASSYIGLRGEQYF | TRBV6-6 | NA | NA | TRBJ2-7
TGCAGTGCTAGAGATATGGGCGGGAGCGCAGATACGCAGTATTTT | CSARDMGGSADTQYF | TRBV20-1 | TRBD2 | NA | TRBJ2-3
TGTGCCAGCAGCTTAGCCCCGACAGGGCACTACAATGAGCAGTTCTTC | CASSLAPTGHYNEQFF | TRBV7-2 | TRBD1 | NA | TRBJ2-1
TGCGCCAGCAGCCTTGCCCTAGCGGGAGTTTCTAGCACAGATACGCAGTATTTT | CASSLALAGVSSTDTQYF | TRBV5-1 | TRBD2 | NA | TRBJ2-3
TGTGCCAGCAGTTTGACGGGGAATAGCAATCAGCCCCAGCATTTT | CASSLTGNSNQPQHF | TRBV12-3/TRBV12-4 | NA | NA | TRBJ1-5
TGTGCCAGCTCACCAGACAGGGGTAACAATGAGCAGTTCTTC | CASSPDRGNNEQFF | TRBV18 | TRBD1 | many | TRBJ2-1
TGTGCCAGCAGCCAGACCGCCACCGGGGAGCTGTTTTTT | CASSQTATGELFF | TRBV12-3/TRBV12-4 | NA | few | TRBJ2-2
TGTGCCAGCAGCCCTCGCCCCGGGAGGCCCACAGATACGCAGTATTTT | CASSPRPGRPTDTQYF | TRBV11-2 | TRBD2 | many | TRBJ2-3
TGTGCCAGCAGCGCCCCCTTTCTAGCGGGGTCCTACAATGAGCAGTTCTTC | CASSAPFLAGSYNEQFF | TRBV9 | TRBD2 | few | TRBJ2-1
TGTGCCAGCAGTCTGTGGCAGGAGCAGTTCTTC | CASSLWQEQFF | TRBV2 | NA | NA | TRBJ2-1
TGTGCCAGCAGCTTGTGGACTAGCGGTCCCTACGAGCAGTACTTC | CASSLWTSGPYEQYF | TRBV5-6 | TRBD2 | few | TRBJ2-7
TGTGCCAGCAGCCCGGGGACTAGCGGGACTTCCTACAATGAGCAGTTCTTC | CASSPGTSGTSYNEQFF | TRBV5-4 | TRBD2 | NA | TRBJ2-1
TGTGCCAGCAATCCCAACGTCGCGGATACGCAGTATTTT | CASNPNVADTQYF | TRBV2 | NA | NA | TRBJ2-3
TGTGCCACCAGTGAGGGAGGACAGCACTGGAACCCTGAGCAGTTCTTC | CATSEGGQHWNPEQFF | TRBV24-1 | NA | NA | TRBJ2-1
TGTGCCAGCAGCCCCAAAGGGCGCGAGCAGTACTTC | CASSPKGREQYF | TRBV6-5 | NA | NA | TRBJ2-7
TGTGCCAGCAGCCTAAGGACAGAGACCCAGTACTTC | CASSLRTETQYF | TRBV7-2 | NA | NA | TRBJ2-5
TGTGCCAGTAGTATTGTTTCTAGCAATCAGCCCCAGCATTTT | CASSIVSSNQPQHF | TRBV19 | NA | NA | TRBJ1-5
TGCGCCAGCAGCCAAAGACTAGCCAGATCTTCAGATACGCAGTATTTT | CASSQRLARSSDTQYF | TRBV4-3 | TRBD2 | many | TRBJ2-3
TGTGCCAGCAGTGACGCGGGAGGGCCTTACGAGCAGTACTTC | CASSDAGGPYEQYF | TRBV6-1 | TRBD2 | NA | TRBJ2-7
TGCAGTGCTATTCCCCGAGGCCGGGGGTACACTGAAGCTTTCTTT | CSAIPRGRGYTEAFF | TRBV20-1 | NA | many | TRBJ1-1
TGCAGCGGGCCCTGGCGGGAACTAGCCAAAAACATTCAGTACTTC | CSGPWRELAKNIQYF | TRBV29-1 | NA | many | TRBJ2-4
TGTGCCAGCAGCCAGCCCGGGACAGGGTTGTACGAGCAGTACTTC | CASSQPGTGLYEQYF | TRBV28 | TRBD1 | many | TRBJ2-7
TGTGCCAGTTCAAAAGGTTCTAGCACAGATACGCAGTATTTT | CASSKGSSTDTQYF | TRBV7-6 | NA | many | TRBJ2-3